Listed below are T cell receptor beta chains from one sample, sequenced in a study of T cells in localized non-small cell lung cancer. The table came from immunoSEQ multiplex PCR; TCRdb's copy has only in-frame clones and leaves some out. The sample holds around 92,000 clones; roughly 88% are singletons and the top ten take over 4%. Sequenced material: PBMCs, taken before any cancer treatment. These receptors originate from a woman aged 35 to 70 with stage II squamous cell lung carcinoma. Both conserved end residues are part of each CDR3. D genes are given only for firm matches. Clone size is shown for a subset of rows, as once, few, many or a class of expanded clone.

clone_size	v_call	d_call	j_call	cdr3_nt	cdr3_aa
.	TRBV21-1	.	TRBJ2-2	TGTGCCAGCAGCAAGAACTCAAGGACAGACTACACCGGGGAGCTGTTTTTT	CASSKNSRTDYTGELFF
.	TRBV6-1	.	TRBJ2-5	TGTGCCAGCACCAGGCCCGGGAACCAAGAGACCCAGTACTTC	CASTRPGNQETQYF
.	TRBV6-6	.	TRBJ1-3	TGTGCCAGCAGTTACTCGGGAGGGGCTGCTGGAAACACCATATATTTT	CASSYSGGAAGNTIYF
.	TRBV6-5	.	TRBJ1-4	TGTGCCAGCAGCTCCCGGGGGGGTAATGAAAAACTGTTTTTT	CASSSRGGNEKLFF
.	TRBV11-2	.	TRBJ2-3	TGTGCCAGCAGCTTCGGGCTTAGCACAGATACGCAGTATTTT	CASSFGLSTDTQYF
.	TRBV27	.	TRBJ2-1	TGTGCCAGCAGTCTCCTTCGGGTCTATCCTACGGATGAGCAGTTCTTC	CASSLLRVYPTDEQFF
.	TRBV11-2	.	TRBJ1-1	TGTGCCAGCAGCTTAGATTCGGTGACTGAAGCTTTCTTT	CASSLDSVTEAFF
.	TRBV7-9	TRBD1	TRBJ1-4	TGTGCCAGCAGCTCACGGGACAGGGGGGAGCGAGGGACTAATGAAAAACTGTTTTTT	CASSSRDRGERGTNEKLFF
.	TRBV11-2	TRBD1	TRBJ1-2	TGTGCCAGCAGCTCGCCCTCAGGGGGTCCTAACTATGGCTACACCTTC	CASSSPSGGPNYGYTF
.	TRBV19	.	TRBJ1-1	TGTGCCAGTAGTATCCTGCCGATCACTGAAGCTTTCTTT	CASSILPITEAFF
.	TRBV6-1	.	TRBJ2-7	TGTGCCAGCAGACCCAGAGGGGTCCTTTACGAGCAGTACTTC	CASRPRGVLYEQYF
once	TRBV5-6	TRBD1	TRBJ1-3	TGTGCCAGCAGCGTGGGACAGGGAAGAAACACCATATATTTT	CASSVGQGRNTIYF
.	TRBV19	.	TRBJ1-2	TGTGCCAGTAGTCAGCAGGCCCGGCGGGACTATGGCTACACCTTC	CASSQQARRDYGYTF
.	TRBV6-5	.	TRBJ1-1	TGTGCCAGCAGTTACTCTACCAAGGGAACTGAAGCTTTCTTT	CASSYSTKGTEAFF
.	TRBV29-1	.	TRBJ2-4	TGCAGCGTTGTTCCTATCTCGGCACTAGCCAAAAACATTCAGTACTTC	CSVVPISALAKNIQYF
once	TRBV4-1	.	TRBJ1-2	TGCGCCAGCAGCCAAGGATGGGGGCCCCGGGACAGCTACACCTTC	CASSQGWGPRDSYTF
.	TRBV11-2	.	TRBJ2-5	TGTGCCAGCAGCCCTAGGACAGCCCAAGAGACCCAGTACTTC	CASSPRTAQETQYF
.	TRBV6-5	.	TRBJ1-5	TGTGCCAGCAGTACCACGGGGAATCAGCCCCAGCATTTT	CASSTTGNQPQHF
.	TRBV6-6	.	TRBJ1-5	TGTGCCAGCAGTTACGAAGGGGCTCGGCAGCCCCAGCATTTT	CASSYEGARQPQHF
.	TRBV6-6	TRBD2	TRBJ2-7	TGTGCCAGCAGCTGGACTAGCGGCTCCTACGAGCAGTACTTC	CASSWTSGSYEQYF
.	TRBV9	.	TRBJ1-2	TGTGCCAGCAGCGTAGTCAATTCAAACTATGGCTACACCTTC	CASSVVNSNYGYTF
.	TRBV5-1	.	TRBJ1-1	TGCGCCAGCAGGGAGGGTGCGGGCACTGAAGCTTTCTTT	CASREGAGTEAFF
.	TRBV7-8	.	TRBJ2-2	TGTGCCAGCAGCCTCTTGTGGAACACCGGGGAGCTGTTTTTT	CASSLLWNTGELFF
once	TRBV5-4	.	TRBJ1-1	TGTGCCAGCCACTCCAGGGCAGAGTACACTGAAGCTTTCTTT	CASHSRAEYTEAFF
.	TRBV6-1	.	TRBJ1-5	TGTGCCAGCAGGGACGTAAATCAGCCCCAGCATTTT	CASRDVNQPQHF
.	TRBV19	.	TRBJ1-2	TGTGCCAGTAGTATCGGGAAAAAAATCTCTGGCTACACCTTC	CASSIGKKISGYTF
.	TRBV25-1	.	TRBJ1-1	TGTGCCAGCAGTGGCCTTTTGGACACTGAAGCTTTCTTT	CASSGLLDTEAFF
.	TRBV5-6	TRBD1	TRBJ1-6	TGTGCCAGCAGCACTGCTGGACAGGGAGGGTCACCCCTCCACTTT	CASSTAGQGGSPLHF
.	TRBV4-2	.	TRBJ2-7	TGTGCCAGCAGCCATCCGGGACCTAAGGCGGGCGAGCAGTACTTC	CASSHPGPKAGEQYF
.	TRBV5-1	.	TRBJ2-5	TGCGCCAGCAGCTTGGAGAGGAAGGGGGAGACCCAGTACTTC	CASSLERKGETQYF
.	TRBV7-9	TRBD2	TRBJ2-3	TGTGCCAGCAGCTCCACCGGACTAGCGGGAAGTCCAGATACGCAGTATTTT	CASSSTGLAGSPDTQYF
.	TRBV9	TRBD2	TRBJ2-3	TGTGCCAGCAGCCCCCAGGTGATGAGCGGGAGGGCAGATACGCAGTATTTT	CASSPQVMSGRADTQYF
.	TRBV28	TRBD1	TRBJ1-1	TGTGCCAGCAGTGTAAGGGGGACAGAGAACACTGAAGCTTTCTTT	CASSVRGTENTEAFF
.	TRBV28	.	TRBJ1-5	TGTGCCAGCAGTGGTTCATCAGGGGATAGTGCGCCCCAGCATTTT	CASSGSSGDSAPQHF
.	TRBV7-8	.	TRBJ2-1	TGTGCCAGCAGCCTAAGTGGCGTTGCCTACAATGAGCAGTTCTTC	CASSLSGVAYNEQFF
.	TRBV11-2	.	TRBJ2-2	TGTGCCAGCAGCTTTAGGGGTGGCACCGGGGAGCTGTTTTTT	CASSFRGGTGELFF
.	TRBV2	.	TRBJ1-2	TGTGCCAGCAGGGAACGGGTAAACTATGGCTACACCTTC	CASRERVNYGYTF